This paragraph covers one T cell receptor (beta chain) sequence. This sample was taken from a study of blood T cell repertoires in COVID-19. Whole-study context: The origin of the acute and convalescent COVID-19 samples was the United States, Italy and Spain. Sources were T cells, B-cell-depleted T cells, or PBMCs; the material itself was cDNA or gDNA.

In the original analysis: Using reference gene primer amplification, nucleated cell counts were estimated. The table came from immunoSEQ multiplex PCR; TCRdb's copy has only in-frame clones and leaves some out. The V and J calls and the clone size are those of that table, but D and trimming were determined from the DNA. The repertoire holds more than 250,000 clones, with about 89% as singletons. Participants' reported clinical history set cohort assignment. The CDR3 has 17 residues. The V and J ends lost 2 bases and 3 bases respectively, with 19 bases between them. Looked up from germline, CDR1 is MDHEN and CDR2 is SYDVKM.

This chain uses TRBV28 with TRBJ1-2; a weak D match, TRBD1 (6 bases). The clonotype comes from a young woman who had recovered from COVID-19. The specimen sequenced was PBMCs or T cells enriched from blood (not recorded which). Here the CDR3 DNA reads TGTGCCAGCAGTTTAATAACAGGGCAGGGGAGCGACTATGGCTACACCTTC. Amino acid sequence: CASSLITGQGSDYGYTF.